The 32 T cell receptor beta chains below were found in one sample sequenced in a study of cytomegalovirus exposure and HLA in healthy donors. Profiled with immunoSEQ multiplex PCR; TCRdb holds only in-frame clones, not every one. This table holds about 110,000 clones, about 87% found once. Sequencing input: PBMCs. The receptors were gathered from a young woman in good health and CMV-seropositive.

J is TRBJ2-6 and V is TRBV7-9; D gene unclear. From germline, CDR1 is SEHNR and CDR2 FQNEAQ (reference sequence). V lost 4 bases and J lost 8, with 9 bases in between. The CDR3 loop spans 13 amino acids. The CDR3 protein is CASSSERTNVLTF. DNA of the CDR3: TGTGCCAGCAGCTCTGAGAGGACCAACGTCCTGACTTTC.

The chain uses TRBV28 and TRBJ2-7, with a weak D call TRBD1 (6 bases). V was pared by 6 bases and J by 3 bases, with 12 bases between. Germline V gene data show CDR1 as MDHEN and CDR2 as SYDVKM. The CDR3 runs 13 residues. The CDR3 nucleotides read TGTGCCAGCAGCGCGACAGGAGACTACGAGCAGTACTTC. It codes for CASSATGDYEQYF.

The rearrangement uses TRBV29-1 and TRBJ2-7, with 8 bases identical to TRBD1. Germline-derived CDR1 and CDR2 are SQVTM and ANQGSEA. V shed 7 bases and J 5 bases; nucleotides not matched to a gene: 7. This CDR3 is 12 amino acids long. This chain's CDR3 is CSGSGTGNEQYF. DNA of the CDR3: TGCAGCGGATCCGGGACAGGTAACGAGCAGTACTTC.

This chain connects TRBV4-3 to TRBJ1-6; D remains ambiguous. The V end was cut by 1 base, the J end by 13 bases, with 11 bases between. Germline lookup yields CDR1 LGHNA and CDR2 YSLEER. The CDR3 covers 13 residues. CDR3 residues: CASSQVRVKPLHF. CDR3 bases: TGCGCCAGCAGCCAAGTGAGAGTAAAGCCCCTCCACTTT.

The chain links TRBV4-1 to TRBJ1-4, with D possibly being TRBD1 (5 bases). Germline V CDR1 and CDR2: MGHRA, YSYEKL. V lost 0 bases, J lost 4 bases, and 9 bases lay in between. The CDR3 is 15 residues long. The CDR3, as DNA: TGCGCCAGCAGCCAAGAGGGGCGACTTAATGAAAAACTGTTTTTT. Protein: CASSQEGRLNEKLFF.

This chain links TRBV7-2 with TRBJ2-3; maybe TRBD2 (5 bases). V lost 3 bases to trimming and J lost 6 bases, with 13 bases between them. Germline V lookup: CDR1 SGHTA, CDR2 FQGNSA. CDR3 length: 14 residues. The CDR3 DNA follows: TGTGCCAGCAGCTTGCTAGCACCCTTGGATACGCAGTATTTT. Protein sequence: CASSLLAPLDTQYF.

CDR3 sequence: CASSPPRGGRNTGELFF. For the CDR3, the DNA is TGTGCCAGCAGCCCCCCTAGGGGGGGCAGGAACACCGGGGAGCTGTTTTTT. V and J are TRBV28 and TRBJ2-2, with D possibly matching TRBD2 (7 bases). Trimming shortened V by 6 bases and J by 1 base, and 18 bases separated the two germline ends. Germline CDR1 MDHEN, CDR2 SYDVKM. The CDR3 extends over 17 amino acids.

The CDR3 spells CASSLDSYSNQPQHF. As DNA, the CDR3 is TGTGCCAGCAGCTTAGACAGTTATAGCAATCAGCCCCAGCATTTT. The J gene is TRBJ1-5, the V gene TRBV7-2; D ambiguous. The CDR3 runs to 15 residues. CDR1 and CDR2 (germline): SGHTA, FQGNSA. V lost 1 base to trimming and J lost 0 bases, with 7 bases between them.

The chain has TRBV6-1 and TRBJ1-3; the D gene is possibly TRBD1 (6 bases). Germline-derived CDR1 and CDR2 are MNHNS and SASEGT. Trimming shortened V by 2 bases and J by 3 bases, and 14 bases separated the two germline ends. The CDR3 runs to 16 residues. Here the CDR3 reads CASSESQGRIGNTIYF. CDR3 nucleotide sequence: TGTGCCAGCAGTGAATCGCAGGGGCGAATTGGAAACACCATATATTTT.

This clone has just one count. The genes are TRBV2 and TRBJ1-4; 9 positions match TRBD1. Per the germline V gene, CDR1 is SNHLY and CDR2 is FYNNEI. The V and J ends lost 8 bases and 1 base, in that order; junction bases with no gene match: 5. This CDR3 region has 15 residues. The CDR3 bases are TGTGCCAGCTTCAGGACAGGGGAAACTAATGAAAAACTGTTTTTT. Its translation is CASFRTGETNEKLFF. Based on the CDR3 plus reference TRBV2 and TRBJ1-4, the full variable domain is EPEVTQTPSHQVTQMGQEVILRCVPISNHLYFYWYRQILGQKVEFLVSFYNNEISEKSEIFDDQFSVERPDGSNFTLKIRSTKLEDSAMYFCASFRTGETNEKLFFGSGTQLSVL.

V gene TRBV6-6 combines with J gene TRBJ1-4; D is possibly TRBD1 (6 bases). Germline V lookup: CDR1 MNHNY, CDR2 SVGAGI (reference sequence). The CDR3 contains 14 residues. The V end lost 2 bases, the J end lost 2 bases, and 6 bases lay between the germline ends. The CDR3 is CASSYTGTNEKLFF. The CDR3 region has the DNA TGTGCCAGCAGTTACACAGGGACTAATGAAAAACTGTTTTTT.

This chain links TRBV7-6 with TRBJ2-5, with TRBD1 matching 7 bases. The J call may be wrong; the DNA end is better matched by TRBJ2-7. Germline loops: CDR1 SGHVS, CDR2 FNYEAQ. The CDR3 is made up of 15 amino acids. CDR3: CASSLARDSNYEQYF. In DNA form, the CDR3 reads TGTGCCAGCAGCTTAGCCCGGGACAGTAACTACGAGCAGTACTTC.

The chain has TRBV19 and TRBJ2-3; 9 nucleotides line up with TRBD1. CDR3 size: 15 residues. V trimming: 3 bases; J trimming: 4 bases; junction bases outside the gene matches: 5. Germline V lookup: CDR1 LNHDA, CDR2 SQIVND (reference sequence). DNA of the CDR3: TGTGCCAGTAGTATGATACAGGGGGCCCCAGATACGCAGTATTTT. Residues: CASSMIQGAPDTQYF.

V usage is TRBV11-2 and J usage is TRBJ2-1; TRBD2 matches 8 bases. With 8 bases clipped from V and 4 bases from J, the junction kept 13 bases outside the gene matches. Germline lookup yields CDR1 SGHAT and CDR2 FQNNGV. The CDR3 has 16 amino acids. CDR3 sequence reads: CASVEFKASGYNEQFF. DNA of the CDR3: TGTGCCAGCGTGGAATTCAAGGCTAGCGGGTACAATGAGCAGTTCTTC.

The genes are TRBV5-4 and TRBJ1-1, with D possibly matching TRBD1 (6 bases). Trimming removed 2 bases from V and 8 bases from J, with 16 bases in between. Germline CDR1 SGHNT, CDR2 YYREEE (reference sequence). The CDR3 totals 14 residues. DNA of the CDR3: TGTGCCAGCAGCTTAGGGGGAAAAGGGTCCGAAGCTTTCTTT. This encodes CASSLGGKGSEAFF. The whole variable domain, filled in from reference TRBV5-4 and TRBJ1-1, reads ETGVTQSPTHLIKTRGQQVTLRCSSQSGHNTVSWYQQALGQGPQFIFQYYREEENGRGNFPPRFSGLQFPNYSSELNVNALELDDSALYLCASSLGGKGSEAFFGQGTRLTVV.

The chain combines TRBV6-6 with TRBJ2-7; D is perhaps TRBD2 (5 bases). Germline CDR1 and CDR2: MNHNY and SVGAGI (reference sequence). V dropped 2 bases and J dropped 7 bases, with 18 bases sitting between them. The CDR3 runs to 15 residues. The CDR3 DNA follows: TGTGCCAGCAGTTACACGGGGAGCGGATCGAGGGAGCAGTACTTC. Translating gives CASSYTGSGSREQYF.

The V call is TRBV4-1, the J call TRBJ2-5; D remains ambiguous. Germline loops: CDR1 MGHRA, CDR2 YSYEKL. The CDR3 extends over 14 amino acids. Trimming removed 1 base at V and 2 bases at J, with 8 bases between. The CDR3: CASSQVSSQETQYF. DNA for the CDR3: TGCGCCAGCAGCCAAGTTAGCTCGCAAGAGACCCAGTACTTC.

CDR3 coding DNA: TGTGCCAGCATACGGGACAGTTCCTACGAGCAGTACTTC. Translation: CASIRDSSYEQYF. The V and J genes are TRBV28 and TRBJ2-7, with 7 bases matching TRBD1. V lost 7 bases and J lost 1; bases outside the gene matches: 4. The CDR3 is made up of 13 amino acids. Germline loops: CDR1 MDHEN, CDR2 SYDVKM.

The chain employs TRBV5-1 and TRBJ1-4; D remains unclear. Germline CDR1 SGHRS, CDR2 YFSETQ. V dropped 7 bases and J dropped 5 bases, with 15 bases sitting between them. CDR3 length: 14 residues. CDR3 DNA sequence: TGCGCCAGCGCGGACTTAAGGGAGAATGAAAAACTGTTTTTT. This sequence encodes CASADLRENEKLFF.

The chain employs TRBV13 and TRBJ2-1, with 9 nucleotides matching TRBD1. The CDR3 has 15 amino acids. Germline V lookup: CDR1 PRHDT, CDR2 FYEKMQ (reference sequence). The V and J ends lost 6 bases and 7 bases, in that order; junction bases with no gene match: 10. As DNA, the CDR3 is TGTGCCAGCAGTCAACGGGACAGGGTGGGAAATGAGCAGTTCTTC. This translates into CASSQRDRVGNEQFF.

CDR3 loop: CAIRETGAQPQHF. CDR3 coding DNA: TGTGCCATCAGGGAGACAGGGGCTCAGCCCCAGCATTTT. This chain connects TRBV10-3 to TRBJ1-5; 8 nucleotides match TRBD1. V was clipped by 6 bases and J by 6 bases; unmatched bases: 4. Germline V gene sequence: CDR1 ENHRY, CDR2 SYGVKD. This CDR3 comprises 13 residues.

This chain connects TRBV30 to TRBJ2-1; possibly TRBD1 for D (5 bases). The CDR3 totals 15 residues. Germline V CDR1 and CDR2: GTSNPN, SVGIG (reference sequence). The V end was cut by 0 bases, the J end by 0 bases, with 9 bases between. The CDR3 nucleotides read TGTGCCTGGAGTGTATACAGGAGCTCCTACAATGAGCAGTTCTTC. Translating it yields CAWSVYRSSYNEQFF.

With respect to this clone: The sample contains more than one DNA sequence encoding this CDR3. The V gene is TRBV9, the J gene TRBJ1-1, with D possibly being TRBD1 (5 bases). Germline-derived CDR1 and CDR2 are SGDLS and YYNGEE. Between the trimmed V and J ends, which lost 0 bases and 4 bases, there was a span of 7 bases. The CDR3 sequence is 13 residues long. CDR3 protein: CASSVDGGTEAFF. The CDR3 region has the DNA TGTGCCAGCAGCGTAGACGGGGGCACTGAAGCTTTCTTT.

Here the CDR3 DNA reads TGTGCCAGTGGTAACGGTGGAGAATACGAGCAGTACTTC. As protein: CASGNGGEYEQYF. J is TRBJ2-7 and V is TRBV19; D unclear. This CDR3 region has 13 residues. Looked up from germline, CDR1 is LNHDA and CDR2 is SQIVND (reference sequence). The V and J ends lost 8 bases and 4 bases respectively, with 15 bases between them.

The chain links TRBV7-8 to TRBJ2-7, with TRBD2 as a possible D gene (5 bases). The CDR3 loop spans 13 amino acids. The V end was cut by 0 bases, the J end by 4 bases, with 7 bases between. Germline V CDR1 and CDR2: SGHVS, FQNEAQ. The CDR3 region is CASSLAGGYEQYF. The CDR3 bases are TGTGCCAGCAGCTTAGCAGGCGGGTACGAGCAGTACTTC.

The chain is built from TRBV13 and TRBJ2-4; TRBD1 might be the D (6 bases). The V and J ends lost 9 bases and 7 bases respectively, with 10 bases between them. This CDR3 is built from 11 residues. Looked up from germline, CDR1 is PRHDT and CDR2 is FYEKMQ (reference sequence). The CDR3 DNA is TGTGCCAGTGGGGGCCAGAACATTCAGTACTTC. Translation gives CASGGQNIQYF.

V gene TRBV19 combines with J gene TRBJ1-5, with D hard to call. This CDR3 is built from 15 residues. Trimming removed 5 bases from V and 12 bases from J, with 23 bases in between. Germline V gene data show CDR1 as LNHDA and CDR2 as SQIVND (reference sequence). The DNA of the CDR3 is TGTGCCAGTAGTTCCCGGCGGGGAGGTACGGAAAGCCAGCATTTT. Translated, it gives CASSSRRGGTESQHF.

V gene TRBV6-4 combines with J gene TRBJ2-1; D is possibly TRBD2 (5 bases). The V end lost 6 bases, the J end lost 5 bases, and 14 bases lay between the germline ends. The germline CDR1 and CDR2 sequences are MRHNA and SNTAGT. CDR3 length equals 14 residues. The CDR3 region is CASSPTGINNEQFF. CDR3 DNA: TGTGCCAGCAGCCCCACCGGGATAAACAATGAGCAGTTCTTC.

The V and J genes are TRBV27 and TRBJ1-5; D is perhaps TRBD1 (6 bases). V was clipped by 6 bases and J by 0 bases, with 15 bases between them. Looked up from germline, CDR1 is MNHEY and CDR2 is SMNVEV (reference sequence). The CDR3 spans 16 residues. In DNA form, the CDR3 reads TGTGCCAGCAGCCCGAAGGGGGTTTATAGCAATCAGCCCCAGCATTTT. As protein: CASSPKGVYSNQPQHF.

This chain joins TRBV7-8 and TRBJ2-7, with D possibly TRBD1 on 5 matching bases. Germline V gene lookup returns CDR1 SGHVS and CDR2 FQNEAQ. The V end was cut by 3 bases, the J end by 6 bases, with 24 bases between. The CDR3 is made up of 17 amino acids. CDR3 sequence: CASSFDPDRSLSSEQYF. The CDR3 DNA reads TGTGCCAGCAGCTTTGATCCTGACAGATCCTTAAGCAGCGAGCAGTACTTC.

V and J are TRBV6-6 and TRBJ1-1; D unresolved. Germline V CDR1 and CDR2: MNHNY, SVGAGI (reference sequence). Trimming stripped 6 bases from V and 2 bases from J, with 16 bases between. This CDR3 spans 15 amino acids. The CDR3 region has the DNA TGTGCCAGCAGCCGCCGGGAACAGCCCAACACTGAAGCTTTCTTT. This sequence encodes CASSRREQPNTEAFF.

This clone turned up a few times. V and J are TRBV4-1 and TRBJ1-2; D gene unclear. Trimming shortened V by 4 bases and J by 1 base, and 10 bases separated the two germline ends. The CDR3 has 14 amino acids. Germline V lookup: CDR1 MGHRA, CDR2 YSYEKL. CDR3 in DNA: TGCGCCAGCAGCCCGCTGGGCCTTAACTATGGCTACACCTTC. Amino acids: CASSPLGLNYGYTF.